The rows below give T cell receptor beta chains drawn from one sample of a study of blood T cells in healthy people across ages. TCRdb re-derived calls from the 5' RACE reads in MiXCR, one entry per CDR3 protein. The repertoire has around 790,000 distinct CDR3 sequences, 40% to 50% of them found once; the top ten carry nearly 20%. Sequencing was done on a sample of blood. Every receptor here comes from a man aged 60-69 years in good health. CDR3s include the opening cysteine and the closing phenylalanine or tryptophan. D genes are given only for firm matches. Where a row states a size, it is once, few, many or the class of an expanded clone; other rows omit it.

TRBV7-2	TRBD2	TRBJ2-1	-	15	CASSLVSRGEGEQFF	TGTGCCAGCAGCTTAGTTAGTCGGGGGGAGGGTGAGCAGTTCTTC
TRBV20-1	-	TRBJ2-1	-	16	CSARTVGSSSYNEQFF	TGCAGTGCTAGGACTGTTGGCTCCAGCTCCTACAATGAGCAGTTCTTC
TRBV29-1	-	TRBJ2-3	once	13	CSARLEVGHTQYF	TGCAGCGCTAGACTAGAGGTTGGACATACGCAGTATTTT
TRBV21-1	-	TRBJ2-5	few	19	CASSKRIQRGYVLQETQYF	TGTGCCAGCAGCAAAAGGATCCAGCGGGGGTATGTCCTACAAGAGACCCAGTACTTC
TRBV9	TRBD1	TRBJ1-2	-	14	CASSVEDRSYGYTF	TGTGCCAGCAGCGTCGAGGACAGGAGCTATGGCTACACCTTC
TRBV20-1	-	TRBJ1-1	few	14	CSASRPTGVTEAFF	TGCAGTGCTAGTAGGCCCACGGGGGTGACTGAAGCTTTCTTT
TRBV7-2	TRBD2	TRBJ2-3	-	15	CASSLVAGGPDTQYF	TGTGCCAGCAGCTTAGTAGCGGGGGGGCCCGATACGCAGTATTTT
TRBV7-2	-	TRBJ2-1	few	14	CASSLVPGIREQFF	TGTGCCAGCAGCTTAGTTCCCGGAATCAGGGAGCAGTTCTTC
TRBV5-6	TRBD1	TRBJ2-3	few	13	CASSRQGQGVGYF	TGTGCCAGCAGCCGTCAGGGACAGGGGGTCGGGTATTTT
TRBV20-1	-	TRBJ2-2	few	15	CSAEARNPGSGELFF	TGCAGTGCTGAGGCCCGGAATCCCGGGTCCGGGGAGCTGTTTTTT
TRBV20-1	-	TRBJ1-2	-	10	CSAGDIGYTF	TGCAGTGCCGGAGATATTGGCTACACCTTC
TRBV30	-	TRBJ2-1	-	14	CAWSDEFSYNEQFF	TGTGCCTGGAGTGACGAGTTCTCCTACAATGAGCAGTTCTTC
TRBV6-2/TRBV6-3	TRBD1	TRBJ2-7	few	20	CASSYPSGTGKTGIIHEQYF	TGTGCCAGCAGTTACCCCTCCGGGACAGGGAAAACGGGAATAATACACGAGCAGTACTTC
TRBV27	-	TRBJ2-1	few	14	CASSLFDSYNEQFF	TGTGCCAGCAGTTTGTTCGACAGTTACAATGAGCAGTTCTTC
TRBV28	-	TRBJ1-5	-	12	CASSLERAPQHF	TGTGCCAGCAGTCTGGAGAGAGCGCCCCAGCATTTT
TRBV10-3	-	TRBJ1-6	-	16	CAISEALGVSGSPLHF	TGTGCCATCAGTGAAGCCCTCGGGGTGTCAGGCTCACCCCTCCACTTT
TRBV12-3/TRBV12-4	TRBD2	TRBJ2-7	-	16	CASSLKFGTIEDEQYF	TGTGCCAGCAGTTTAAAATTTGGGACTATCGAAGACGAGCAGTACTTC
TRBV28	-	TRBJ2-7	few	12	CASSFDWNEQYF	TGTGCCAGCAGTTTCGATTGGAACGAGCAGTACTTC
TRBV7-2	TRBD2	TRBJ2-5	-	13	CASTGGGQETQYF	TGTGCCAGCACCGGGGGGGGCCAAGAGACCCAGTACTTC
TRBV19	-	TRBJ1-2	few	12	CASRPGTDGYTF	TGTGCCAGTAGGCCCGGGACGGATGGCTACACCTTC
TRBV9	-	TRBJ2-2	-	15	CASSVAGGPAGELFF	TGTGCCAGCAGCGTAGCTGGGGGGCCCGCCGGGGAGCTGTTTTTT
TRBV2	TRBD1	TRBJ2-1	-	15	CASRGDRALINEQFF	TGTGCCAGCAGGGGCGACAGGGCCCTCATCAATGAGCAGTTCTTC